This is a list of T cell receptor beta chains from one sample in a study of T cell responses to AZD1222 COVID-19 vaccine. Generated by immunoSEQ multiplex PCR, the TCRdb table keeps only in-frame clones and is missing some. The sample includes about 88,000 clones, about 92% of them seen just once. The material sequenced was peripheral blood, taken on day 0 of AZD1222 vaccination. These receptors all come from an adult in good health. CDR3s include the opening cysteine and the closing phenylalanine or tryptophan. Each record gives: clone size, J gene, V gene, D gene, CDR3 DNA, CDR3 protein. D genes are given only for firm matches. The size entry is marked missing in some rows and otherwise reads once, few, many or a size class.

abundance: -
j_gene: TRBJ1-4
v_gene: TRBV3-1/TRBV3-2
d_gene: TRBD1
CDR3nt: TGTGCCAGCAGCCAGAAACCCTATAACAGGGGCAGAAATGAAAAACTGTTTTTT
CDR3aa: CASSQKPYNRGRNEKLFF

abundance: few
j_gene: TRBJ1-1
v_gene: TRBV7-9
d_gene: -
CDR3nt: TGTGCCAGCAGCTGGACTCAGGCCACTGAAGCTTTCTTT
CDR3aa: CASSWTQATEAFF

abundance: -
j_gene: TRBJ1-2
v_gene: TRBV28
d_gene: -
CDR3nt: TGTGCCAGCAGTGATTCCGGGACATATGGCTACACCTTC
CDR3aa: CASSDSGTYGYTF

abundance: -
j_gene: TRBJ2-1
v_gene: TRBV7-9
d_gene: -
CDR3nt: TGTGCCAGCAGCGCAGGGCAGGGTGAGGATGAGCAGTTCTTC
CDR3aa: CASSAGQGEDEQFF

abundance: -
j_gene: TRBJ2-1
v_gene: TRBV9
d_gene: -
CDR3nt: TGTGCCAGCAGCGTAGTTGGGGACCCCTACAATGAGCAGTTCTTC
CDR3aa: CASSVVGDPYNEQFF

abundance: once
j_gene: TRBJ2-1
v_gene: TRBV19
d_gene: TRBD1
CDR3nt: TGTGCCACCCGACAGGGGGCTTATGAGCAGTTCTTC
CDR3aa: CATRQGAYEQFF

abundance: -
j_gene: TRBJ2-1
v_gene: TRBV7-9
d_gene: -
CDR3nt: TGTGCCAGCAGCTTTCTCTCGAGTAATGAGCAGTTCTTC
CDR3aa: CASSFLSSNEQFF

abundance: -
j_gene: TRBJ2-5
v_gene: TRBV7-2
d_gene: -
CDR3nt: TGTGCCAGCAGCTTAGTAGGGTTCCAAGAGACCCAGTACTTC
CDR3aa: CASSLVGFQETQYF

abundance: -
j_gene: TRBJ2-2
v_gene: TRBV24-1
d_gene: -
CDR3nt: TGTGCCACCAGTGACAAAGACAGAGGTAACACCGGGGAGCTGTTTTTT
CDR3aa: CATSDKDRGNTGELFF

abundance: -
j_gene: TRBJ1-3
v_gene: TRBV7-2
d_gene: -
CDR3nt: TGTGCCAGCAGTCGCCTCGACAGGACCTCTGGAAACACCATATATTTT
CDR3aa: CASSRLDRTSGNTIYF

abundance: -
j_gene: TRBJ2-4
v_gene: TRBV27
d_gene: -
CDR3nt: TGTGCCAGCAGCCGAGACTCCAAAGCCAAAAACATTCAGTACTTC
CDR3aa: CASSRDSKAKNIQYF

abundance: -
j_gene: TRBJ1-1
v_gene: TRBV5-1
d_gene: TRBD1
CDR3nt: TGCGCCAGCAGCTTGGAGGACAGGGTGAAGGCTTTCTTT
CDR3aa: CASSLEDRVKAFF

abundance: -
j_gene: TRBJ2-7
v_gene: TRBV7-7
d_gene: -
CDR3nt: TGTGCCAGCAGCTTAGCACTTACCTACGAGCAGTACTTC
CDR3aa: CASSLALTYEQYF

abundance: -
j_gene: TRBJ1-1
v_gene: TRBV7-9
d_gene: -
CDR3nt: TGTGCCAGCAGCAACGTGGGACGGAGAGACGGCACTGAAGCTTTCTTT
CDR3aa: CASSNVGRRDGTEAFF

abundance: few
j_gene: TRBJ1-1
v_gene: TRBV11-2
d_gene: TRBD1
CDR3nt: TGTGCCAGCAGCTTAGAGAGGGGGCAAGGAGCTTTCTTT
CDR3aa: CASSLERGQGAFF

abundance: -
j_gene: TRBJ1-5
v_gene: TRBV6-2/TRBV6-3
d_gene: -
CDR3nt: TGTGCCAGCAGTTCCCGGGTCTACAATCAGCCCCAGCATTTT
CDR3aa: CASSSRVYNQPQHF

abundance: -
j_gene: TRBJ1-5
v_gene: TRBV7-2
d_gene: -
CDR3nt: TGTGCCAGCAGCTTAGAGGGTGATCAGCCCCAGCATTTT
CDR3aa: CASSLEGDQPQHF

abundance: -
j_gene: TRBJ1-1
v_gene: TRBV27
d_gene: -
CDR3nt: TGTACCAGCCTGTCCGGCGGCGCTGAAGCTTTCTTT
CDR3aa: CTSLSGGAEAFF

abundance: once
j_gene: TRBJ1-3
v_gene: TRBV18
d_gene: -
CDR3nt: TGTGCCAGCTCACCACGGCCGGCTGGAAACACCATATATTTT
CDR3aa: CASSPRPAGNTIYF

abundance: -
j_gene: TRBJ2-1
v_gene: TRBV7-3
d_gene: TRBD2
CDR3nt: TGTGCCAGCAGCCACGGGGGACTAGCGGGAGAGGAGCAGTTCTTC
CDR3aa: CASSHGGLAGEEQFF

abundance: -
j_gene: TRBJ2-1
v_gene: TRBV4-3
d_gene: -
CDR3nt: TGCGCCAGCAGCCAACGCAGCGGGTGGGACGGTGAGCAGTTCTTC
CDR3aa: CASSQRSGWDGEQFF

abundance: -
j_gene: TRBJ1-1
v_gene: TRBV19
d_gene: -
CDR3nt: TGTGCCAGTAGTACCGGGACAAAAAACACTGAAGCTTTCTTT
CDR3aa: CASSTGTKNTEAFF

abundance: -
j_gene: TRBJ2-1
v_gene: TRBV7-3
d_gene: TRBD2
CDR3nt: TGTGCCAGCAGCTTAACTAGCGGGGGTTCCTACAATGAGCAGTTCTTC
CDR3aa: CASSLTSGGSYNEQFF

abundance: -
j_gene: TRBJ2-3
v_gene: TRBV6-1
d_gene: -
CDR3nt: TGTGCCAGCAGTGGGGCCGTAACAGGGATTTACACAGATACGCAGTATTTT
CDR3aa: CASSGAVTGIYTDTQYF

abundance: once
j_gene: TRBJ1-3
v_gene: TRBV18
d_gene: -
CDR3nt: TGTGCCAGCTCACCACGTTCGGGCTCTGGAAACACCATATATTTT
CDR3aa: CASSPRSGSGNTIYF

abundance: -
j_gene: TRBJ2-2
v_gene: TRBV5-1
d_gene: TRBD2
CDR3nt: TGCGCCAGCAGTTCACTAGCGGGAGACACCGGGGAGCTGTTTTTT
CDR3aa: CASSSLAGDTGELFF

abundance: -
j_gene: TRBJ2-1
v_gene: TRBV18
d_gene: -
CDR3nt: TGTGCCAGCTCACCGAGGAACCTAGCTCTCAATGAGCAGTTCTTC
CDR3aa: CASSPRNLALNEQFF

abundance: -
j_gene: TRBJ1-5
v_gene: TRBV2
d_gene: -
CDR3nt: TGTGCCAGCAGTGAGAATCAGGGTAGCCAGCCCCAGCATTTT
CDR3aa: CASSENQGSQPQHF

abundance: -
j_gene: TRBJ1-1
v_gene: TRBV2
d_gene: -
CDR3nt: TGTGCCAGCAGTCCTGAAAGGAACACTGAAGCTTTCTTT
CDR3aa: CASSPERNTEAFF

abundance: -
j_gene: TRBJ2-1
v_gene: TRBV7-3
d_gene: TRBD2
CDR3nt: TGTGCCAGCAGCCCTGCGGGCCTAGCGGGAGGGGATGAGCAGTTCTTC
CDR3aa: CASSPAGLAGGDEQFF

abundance: -
j_gene: TRBJ2-7
v_gene: TRBV5-6
d_gene: -
CDR3nt: TGTGCCAGCCGTACGAATGGGGGAAACTACGAGCAGTACTTC
CDR3aa: CASRTNGGNYEQYF

abundance: few
j_gene: TRBJ1-5
v_gene: TRBV2
d_gene: TRBD1
CDR3nt: TGTGCCAGCAGGGGTGGGACAGGGGAAGGTCAGCCCCAGCATTTT
CDR3aa: CASRGGTGEGQPQHF

abundance: -
j_gene: TRBJ1-1
v_gene: TRBV19
d_gene: -
CDR3nt: TGTGCCAGTACCCTCTTGGACAGAAACACTGAAGCTTTCTTT
CDR3aa: CASTLLDRNTEAFF

abundance: -
j_gene: TRBJ1-2
v_gene: TRBV14
d_gene: -
CDR3nt: TGTGCCAGCAGGCAGAGGACGGGGAACTATGGCTACACCTTC
CDR3aa: CASRQRTGNYGYTF

abundance: -
j_gene: TRBJ2-3
v_gene: TRBV5-8
d_gene: TRBD2
CDR3nt: TGTGCCAGCGCGGGACTAGCGGGATCCACCTCGACAGATACGCAGTATTTT
CDR3aa: CASAGLAGSTSTDTQYF

abundance: -
j_gene: TRBJ1-2
v_gene: TRBV5-6
d_gene: -
CDR3nt: TGTGCCAGCAGCCGGGTGGCAGGCTCCAATGGCTACACCTTC
CDR3aa: CASSRVAGSNGYTF

abundance: -
j_gene: TRBJ1-4
v_gene: TRBV7-8
d_gene: TRBD1
CDR3nt: TGTGCCAGCACCGCGGGACAGATTAATGAAAAACTGTTTTTT
CDR3aa: CASTAGQINEKLFF

abundance: -
j_gene: TRBJ2-7
v_gene: TRBV24-1
d_gene: -
CDR3nt: TGTGCCACCAGTGATCACCGGGACACCGGAGGCCACGAGCAGTACTTC
CDR3aa: CATSDHRDTGGHEQYF

abundance: few
j_gene: TRBJ1-1
v_gene: TRBV20-1
d_gene: -
CDR3nt: TGCAGTGCCACCAGGGAAGTAGAAGCTTTCTTT
CDR3aa: CSATREVEAFF

abundance: -
j_gene: TRBJ2-7
v_gene: TRBV5-1
d_gene: TRBD1
CDR3nt: TGCGCCAGCAGCTGGGGACAGGGACGTCCCTACGAGCAGTACTTC
CDR3aa: CASSWGQGRPYEQYF

abundance: -
j_gene: TRBJ2-3
v_gene: TRBV30
d_gene: -
CDR3nt: TGTGCTGTTCCCGACAGGAAATACACAGATACGCAGTATTTT
CDR3aa: CAVPDRKYTDTQYF

abundance: -
j_gene: TRBJ1-3
v_gene: TRBV25-1
d_gene: TRBD1
CDR3nt: TGTGCCAGCAGTGAGCCGGGACAGAGAAACACCATATATTTT
CDR3aa: CASSEPGQRNTIYF

abundance: -
j_gene: TRBJ2-5
v_gene: TRBV2
d_gene: TRBD2
CDR3nt: TGTGCCAGCAGTGCAGGACTAGCGGCCCCCAAATGGTACTTC
CDR3aa: CASSAGLAAPKWYF

abundance: -
j_gene: TRBJ1-2
v_gene: TRBV11-2
d_gene: -
CDR3nt: TGTGCCAGCAGCTTAGAGGAAGGGGGCTATGGCTACACCTTC
CDR3aa: CASSLEEGGYGYTF

abundance: -
j_gene: TRBJ2-7
v_gene: TRBV5-1
d_gene: -
CDR3nt: TGCGCCAGCAGCTCCGGGCCACCCTACGAGCAGTACTTC
CDR3aa: CASSSGPPYEQYF

abundance: -
j_gene: TRBJ2-1
v_gene: TRBV19
d_gene: TRBD2
CDR3nt: TGTGCCAGTAGTTCCCCACCGCTCGGGACTAGCTCTTACAATGAGCAGTTCTTC
CDR3aa: CASSSPPLGTSSYNEQFF

abundance: -
j_gene: TRBJ2-1
v_gene: TRBV28
d_gene: TRBD2
CDR3nt: TGTGCCAGCAAGGCGAGCGGGATGAAGAATGAGCAGTTCTTC
CDR3aa: CASKASGMKNEQFF

abundance: -
j_gene: TRBJ1-1
v_gene: TRBV19
d_gene: -
CDR3nt: TGTGCCAGTATAAAGTTCCCGTCGGGAGCTTTCTTT
CDR3aa: CASIKFPSGAFF

abundance: -
j_gene: TRBJ2-3
v_gene: TRBV7-2
d_gene: -
CDR3nt: TGTGCCAGCAGCTTGGCCCGGAGGGGGAGCACAGATACGCAGTATTTT
CDR3aa: CASSLARRGSTDTQYF

abundance: -
j_gene: TRBJ1-4
v_gene: TRBV5-1
d_gene: -
CDR3nt: TGCGCCAGCAGCTTGGGGGGGAGCAAGGCTAATGAAAAACTGTTTTTT
CDR3aa: CASSLGGSKANEKLFF

abundance: -
j_gene: TRBJ2-4
v_gene: TRBV19
d_gene: TRBD2
CDR3nt: TGTGCCAGTAGCACCGGGACTACCGAAAACATTCAGTACTTC
CDR3aa: CASSTGTTENIQYF

abundance: -
j_gene: TRBJ2-1
v_gene: TRBV5-1
d_gene: TRBD2
CDR3nt: TGCGCCAGCAGCCTGCTGGCGGGAGGGCTCTACAATGAGCAGTTCTTC
CDR3aa: CASSLLAGGLYNEQFF